This T cell receptor beta chain appears in the sequencing data of a study of cytomegalovirus exposure and HLA in healthy donors. The CDR3 consists of 15 residues. Per the germline V gene, CDR1 is SGHTA and CDR2 is FQGNSA. V dropped 2 bases and J dropped 4; count of bases not matched to a gene: 4. Profiled with immunoSEQ multiplex PCR; TCRdb holds only in-frame clones, not every one. The table lists some 120,000 clones, around 85% of them singletons. Study-wide results and limits: Whilst most TCR sequences proved rare, a subset of public TCRs occurred across many donors. In vitro assays verified that three CMV-associated chains recognized CMV antigens specifically. The study labeled 180 or so TCR beta chains cytomegalovirus-associated.

Regarding this clone: The antigen is unknown.

The clonotype comes from a woman aged 25 to 39 in good health and CMV-seronegative. The sequencing sample was made of PBMCs. The chain employs TRBV7-2 and TRBJ2-3; 9 nucleotides match TRBD1. The CDR3 coding sequence is TGTGCCAGCAGCTTACTGGGACAGGGCCCAGATACGCAGTATTTT. This sequence encodes CASSLLGQGPDTQYF.